This is a list of T cell receptor beta chains from one sample in a study of radiotherapy plus CTLA-4 blockade in lung cancer. Using immunoSEQ multiplex PCR, the repertoire was profiled, and TCRdb retains in-frame clones only, with some absent. Counted here are tens of thousands of clones, around 70% occurring once; the ten biggest clones make up approximately 4%. The sample in question was peripheral blood, obtained from a patient treated with radiotherapy plus ipilimumab. The receptors were sampled from a human donor with non-small cell lung cancer who had stable disease on radiotherapy plus ipilimumab. Each CDR3 is given with its conserved first and last residue.

v_gene	j_gene	CDR3aa
TRBV5-1	TRBJ2-2	CASSLGQRGELFF
TRBV4-3	TRBJ2-5	CASSQAPSETQYF
TRBV7-2	TRBJ1-2	CASSLDRGYGYTF
TRBV19	TRBJ1-2	CASSRNRDPYTF
TRBV9	TRBJ1-1	CASSVGGGSLNTEAFF
TRBV6-1	TRBJ1-2	CASSEEDSFGYTF
TRBV7-6	TRBJ2-7	CASSLGQGFYEQYF
TRBV30	TRBJ1-5	CAWSPSSGNNQPQHF
TRBV11-2	TRBJ1-4	CASSQGPSTNEKLFF
TRBV7-8	TRBJ1-2	CASSLSGGSSGYTF
TRBV6-1	TRBJ2-7	CASSSLGGSSYEQYF
TRBV25-1	TRBJ2-7	CASKGQVTYEQYF
TRBV10-1	TRBJ2-3	CASSADTLTDTQYF
TRBV28	TRBJ1-2	CASRDRGLVDYGYTF
TRBV5-1	TRBJ1-5	CASSLDGQPQHF
TRBV9	TRBJ2-5	CASSVTGAETQYF
TRBV21-1	TRBJ2-1	CASPTGTSALTIPYNEQFF
TRBV7-9	TRBJ1-1	CASSLSVNTEAFF
TRBV10-3	TRBJ2-1	CAISGDSGSSYNEQFF
TRBV9	TRBJ1-1	CASSVTGTNTEAFF
TRBV9	TRBJ2-2	CASSRLGGGVGTGELFF
TRBV2	TRBJ2-2	CASGLAGAVGELFF
TRBV10-3	TRBJ2-2	CAIGVGGSTGELFF
TRBV28	TRBJ2-3	CASSFPPGGRVYF
TRBV19	TRBJ1-2	CASSMTLPGGYTF
TRBV6-1	TRBJ2-7	CASTKPGLGYEQYF
TRBV11-2	TRBJ1-1	CASSLTSQGTEAFF
TRBV7-2	TRBJ2-1	CASSNFLGQGINEQFF
TRBV2	TRBJ2-1	CASSYTDRGQFF
TRBV4-1	TRBJ1-2	CASSPPGNYGYTF
TRBV6-6	TRBJ2-3	CASSQLSRLSTDTQYF
TRBV6-6	TRBJ2-1	CTSTVGATWDNEQFF
TRBV5-1	TRBJ2-4	CASSFNRLAGGPANIQYF
TRBV7-9	TRBJ1-4	CASNPGEATNEKLFF
TRBV6-1	TRBJ1-2	CASSEVGWGQGARGYTF
TRBV27	TRBJ2-1	CASSLQQGTYNEQFF
TRBV12-2	TRBJ2-2	CASRLQGLNTGELFF
TRBV5-3	TRBJ2-1	CARSPIGGGEQFF
TRBV11-3	TRBJ2-7	CASSTGSYEQYF
TRBV27	TRBJ1-1	CASSYLGGTEAFF